Each of the 19 T cell receptor beta chains below was sequenced from the same sample in a study of neurological immune-mediated disorders. TCRdb called the 5' RACE reads again in MiXCR, with one record for every CDR3 protein. The sample includes 30,000 to 40,000 distinct CDR3 sequences, 3.8% of them seen just once. Sequenced input: PBMCs. The receptors derive from a man aged 30 to 39 with multiple sclerosis.

The sample holds many counts of this clonotype. The V call is TRBV5-1, the J call TRBJ2-6, with D unclear. V was cut by 4 bases and J by 0 bases, with 5 bases left in between. This CDR3 has 14 amino acids. CDR1 is SGHRS and CDR2 is YFSETQ in the germline V gene. CDR3 loop: CASSRSSGANVLTF. The CDR3 DNA sequence: TGCGCCAGCAGCAGGAGCTCTGGGGCCAACGTCCTGACTTTC.

At least ten counts were recorded for this clonotype. The rearrangement uses TRBV12-3 or TRBV12-4 and TRBJ2-5; TRBD2 is a possible D gene (6 bases). The length of the CDR3 is 16 residues. Trimming left V 5 bases short and J 5 bases short, with 21 bases between. The CDR3 nucleotides read TGTGCCAGCAGTAGTTACGGGACTCCCACTCGGGAGACCCAGTACTTC. Translating it yields CASSSYGTPTRETQYF.

The chain couples TRBV4-1 to TRBJ2-2; a weak D match, TRBD1 (5 bases). This CDR3 region has 16 residues. Per the germline V gene, CDR1 is MGHRA and CDR2 is YSYEKL. V was pared by 6 bases and J by 0 bases, with 14 bases between. The CDR3: CASSPSRGTNTGELFF. In DNA, the CDR3 is TGCGCCAGCAGTCCCTCAAGGGGAACGAACACCGGGGAGCTGTTTTTT.

This clonotype was seen ten or more times. This chain connects TRBV18 to TRBJ2-7, with 9 nucleotides matching TRBD1. CDR1 is KGHSH and CDR2 is LQKENI in the germline V gene. This CDR3 is 14 amino acids long. The trim removed 4 bases at V and 5 bases at J, leaving 6 bases unmatched. This CDR3 is CASSRTTGGHEQYF. In nucleotides, the CDR3 is TGTGCCAGCTCACGAACGACAGGGGGACACGAGCAGTACTTC.

This clonotype was counted many times. The chain has TRBV14 and TRBJ1-1; perhaps TRBD1 as D (6 bases). This CDR3 contains 16 residues. With 6 bases removed from V and 0 bases from J, the gap between germline ends came to 17 bases. Germline V gene data show CDR1 as SGHDN and CDR2 as FVKESK. The CDR3 DNA is TGTGCCAGCAGAGGGGGTATTGGACAAATGAACACTGAAGCTTTCTTT. Translated, it gives CASRGGIGQMNTEAFF.

This clonotype was seen many times. The chain joins TRBV10-3 to TRBJ2-2; 12 positions agree with TRBD1. The CDR3 is 15 amino acids. Germline V gene sequence: CDR1 ENHRY, CDR2 SYGVKD. The junction had 7 bases not matched to a gene; V was cut back by 8 bases and J by 6 bases. The DNA for the CDR3 is TGTGCCATCGCCTTGGGACAGGGGGCCCCCGGGGAGCTGTTTTTT. Translating gives CAIALGQGAPGELFF.

This clonotype was seen ten or more times. V and J are TRBV6-5 and TRBJ1-2; D is ambiguous. Germline V gives CDR1 MNHEY, CDR2 SVGAGI. V lost 5 bases, J lost 4 bases, and 11 bases lay in between. This CDR3 has 13 amino acids. The CDR3 protein is CASSKVGTYGYTF. CDR3 in DNA: TGTGCCAGCAGTAAGGTCGGAACCTATGGCTACACCTTC.

This clonotype has a count of ten or more. The V call is TRBV12-3 or TRBV12-4, the J call TRBJ2-2; the D gene could be TRBD1 or TRBD2 (5 bases each). The CDR3 loop spans 13 amino acids. The V end lost 0 bases, the J end lost 6 bases, and 5 bases lay between the germline ends. CDR3 nucleotide sequence: TGTGCCAGCAGTTTAGCGGGGGCCGGGGAGCTGTTTTTT. This sequence encodes CASSLAGAGELFF.

This clonotype was counted many times. The chain employs TRBV20-1 and TRBJ2-1; 12 bases are a match to TRBD2. CDR1 DFQATT and CDR2 SNEGSKA come from the germline V gene (reference sequence). The ends lost 5 bases at V and 10 bases at J; junction bases unmatched: 15. The CDR3 spans 16 residues. The chain's CDR3 is CSASPPGLAGRGEQFF. CDR3 nucleotides: TGCAGTGCTTCTCCTCCGGGACTAGCGGGCAGAGGCGAGCAGTTCTTC.

As to this clonotype: A read error may produce the germline difference seen at one junction end. The chain links TRBV20-1 to TRBJ1-6, with 11 bases aligning to TRBD1. The CDR3 extends over 17 amino acids. In germline, CDR1 is DFQATT, CDR2 SNEGSKA (reference sequence). CDR3 nucleotides: TGCAGTGCTAGGAGGGACAGGGGGGCACAGGGTAATTCACCCCTCAACTTT. The encoded protein is CSARRDRGAQGNSPLNF.

In this sample, this clonotype turned up many times. The gene calls are TRBV6-2 or TRBV6-3 and TRBJ1-6, with 7 bases lining up with TRBD1. The CDR3 consists of 14 residues. Per germline, CDR1 MNHEY and CDR2 SVGEGT. V gave up 5 bases and J gave up 7 bases; unmatched junction bases: 5. CDR3 loop: CASSQQGINSPLHF. CDR3 in DNA: TGTGCCAGCAGTCAACAGGGGATCAATTCACCCCTCCACTTT.

This clonotype was seen ten or more times. The gene calls are TRBV20-1 and TRBJ2-5; D is uncertain. V lost 2 bases and J lost 1, with 14 bases in between. Per the germline V gene, CDR1 is DFQATT and CDR2 is SNEGSKA (reference sequence). CDR3 length: 15 amino acids. CDR3 coding DNA: TGCAGTGCTAGACGGGTTGATACCGTCCAAGAGACCCAGTACTTC. Protein sequence: CSARRVDTVQETQYF.

This clonotype was recorded at least ten times. This chain connects TRBV27 to TRBJ2-2; 7 nucleotides agree with TRBD1. Trimming cost V 4 bases and J 5 bases; bases outside gene matches: 4. The germline V gene encodes CDR1 MNHEY and CDR2 SMNVEV (reference sequence). The CDR3 has 14 residues. The CDR3 DNA is TGTGCCAGCAGTTCGATACAGGGGACCGGGGAGCTGTTTTTT. Encoded protein: CASSSIQGTGELFF.

This clonotype was observed at least ten times. V is TRBV12-3 or TRBV12-4 and J is TRBJ1-2; D not certain. The V and J ends lost 6 bases and 13 bases respectively, with 15 bases between them. The CDR3 has 11 amino acids. The chain's CDR3 is CASSPGVPITF. In nucleotides, the CDR3 is TGTGCCAGCAGCCCCGGAGTCCCAATCACCTTC.

This clonotype occurred many times. This chain connects TRBV7-2 to TRBJ2-7; 10 bases align to TRBD2. Germline V CDR1 and CDR2: SGHTA, FQGNSA. The trim removed 0 bases at V and 4 bases at J, leaving 6 bases unmatched. This CDR3 is 16 amino acids long. This CDR3 reads CASSLAHGLAVYEQYF. The CDR3 coding sequence is TGTGCCAGCAGCTTAGCCCACGGACTAGCGGTTTACGAGCAGTACTTC. The whole variable domain, remainder taken from reference TRBV7-2 and TRBJ2-7, is GAGVSQSPSNKVTEKGKDVELRCDPISGHTALYWYRQSLGQGLEFLIYFQGNSAPDKSGLPSDRFSAERTGGSVSTLTIQRTQQEDSAVYLCASSLAHGLAVYEQYFGPGTRLTVT.

Points on this clonotype: One end of the junction varies from germline; a read error may be responsible. The rearrangement uses TRBV2 and TRBJ2-1; 10 nucleotides match TRBD2. There are 16 residues in the CDR3. CDR1 is SNHLY and CDR2 is FYNNEI in the germline V gene. CDR3 sequence reads: CASSGTSGFSFNEQFF. CDR3 bases: TGTGCCAGCAGTGGGACTAGCGGCTTCTCCTTCAATGAGCAGTTCTTC. Full variable domain (remainder filled in from reference TRBV2 and TRBJ2-1): EPEVTQTPSHQVTQMGQEVILRCVPISNHLYFYWYRQILGQKVEFLVSFYNNEISEKSEIFDDQFSVERPDGSNFTLKIRSTKLEDSAMYFCASSGTSGFSFNEQFFGPGTRLTVL.

At least ten counts were recorded for this clonotype. This rearrangement joins TRBV20-1 to TRBJ2-7; 8 bases agree with TRBD1. Germline lookup yields CDR1 DFQATT and CDR2 SNEGSKA (reference sequence). The CDR3 length is 15 residues. V lost 5 bases and J lost 4; bases outside the gene matches: 13. The CDR3 loop is CSAAPTIGTGYEQYF. CDR3 bases: TGCAGTGCTGCACCGACTATCGGGACAGGATACGAGCAGTACTTC.

This clonotype was observed at least ten times. V is TRBV5-1 and J is TRBJ2-7, with a possible D match to TRBD2 (6 bases). The V gene lost 0 bases and the J gene lost 1 base, with 14 bases spanning the gap. CDR1 SGHRS and CDR2 YFSETQ come from the germline V gene. CDR3 length: 16 amino acids. CDR3 nucleotide sequence: TGCGCCAGCAGCTTGGGCCTAGCGAGAGTTTCCTACGAGCAGTACTTC. Translation: CASSLGLARVSYEQYF.

Worth noting for this clonotype: A much larger clone sits a single nucleotide away, making a read error possible. No conserved phenylalanine or tryptophan is present at the end of the CDR3, so a read error is the likely explanation. V is TRBV3-1 and J is TRBJ1-2; a possible D gene is TRBD1 (5 bases). The CDR3 has 11 amino acids. Germline V gene data show CDR1 as LGHDT and CDR2 as YNNKEL (reference sequence). Trimming removed 5 bases at V and 7 bases at J, with 8 bases between. CDR3 coding DNA: TGTGCCAGCAGCTCCGACAGTGGCTACACCTGC. This sequence encodes CASSSDSGYTC.